The 9 T cell receptor beta chains below all came from one sample that was sequenced in a study of Ad26.COV2.S vaccination and SARS-CoV-2 variants. Libraries were prepared by immunoSEQ multiplex PCR; TCRdb keeps only in-frame clonotypes and omits some of them. Among about 500,000 clones, about 89% were seen once, and the ten largest hold about 1.5%. Treatment given: around 19 received Ad26.COV2.S at low or high dose, single or two shots; roughly five received placebo; per-sample allocation not given. Sampling happened 63 days after the first vaccine or placebo injection. This material consisted of peripheral blood, taken in a trial of Ad26.COV2.S vaccine versus placebo. These receptors were taken from a person aged 18-60 years who received the Ad26.COV2.S COVID-19 vaccine or a placebo.

This chain joins TRBV6-6 and TRBJ2-5; D not certain. The V gene's germline CDR1 is MNHNY and CDR2 SVGAGI (reference sequence). V was clipped by 5 bases and J by 0 bases, with 7 bases between them. The CDR3 has 13 amino acids. Here the CDR3 reads CASSGPHQETQYF. CDR3 in DNA: TGTGCCAGCAGTGGGCCCCACCAAGAGACCCAGTACTTC.

The chain has TRBV13 and TRBJ2-1; D uncertain. Germline CDR1 reads PRHDT; CDR2 reads FYEKMQ (reference sequence). V lost 5 bases and J lost 7, with 3 bases in between. CDR3 length equals 10 residues. Written as DNA, the CDR3 is TGTGCCAGCAGCACTAATGAGCAGTTCTTC. It translates to CASSTNEQFF.

The chain has TRBV6-2 or TRBV6-3 and TRBJ1-1; D possibly corresponds to TRBD1 (5 bases). The CDR3 has 14 amino acids. In germline, CDR1 is MNHEY, CDR2 SVGEGT. With 2 bases removed from V and 1 base from J, the gap between germline ends came to 8 bases. The CDR3 region has the DNA TGTGCCAGCAGTTACCTGGGGGGGAACACTGAAGCTTTCTTT. It translates to CASSYLGGNTEAFF.

The chain has TRBV4-3 and TRBJ1-6, with D perhaps matching TRBD1 (6 bases). V gave up 4 bases and J gave up 6 bases, with 13 bases separating them. Germline V CDR1 and CDR2: LGHNA, YSLEER. The CDR3 extends over 15 amino acids. The CDR3 reads CASSPRGEINSPLHF. CDR3 in DNA: TGCGCCAGCAGCCCGAGGGGGGAAATTAATTCACCCCTCCACTTT.

CDR3 sequence (DNA): TGTGCCAGCAGTTTAACCCGGGGTCAGCCCCAGCATTTT. Encoded protein: CASSLTRGQPQHF. The rearrangement links TRBV12-3 or TRBV12-4 to TRBJ1-5; D remains ambiguous. Between the trimmed V and J ends, which lost 2 bases and 6 bases, there was a span of 8 bases. This CDR3 has 13 residues.

The chain uses TRBV10-3 and TRBJ2-1; TRBD2 matches at 7 bases. This CDR3 spans 15 amino acids. Germline CDR1 is ENHRY and CDR2 is SYGVKD. The V segment lost 4 bases and the J segment 12 bases; nucleotides outside the gene matches: 15. The CDR3 nucleotides read TGTGCCATCAGTGCGGGTAGCGGGCCGGTTTACGGGCAGTTCTTC. Protein sequence: CAISAGSGPVYGQFF.

V and J are TRBV27 and TRBJ1-1; possibly TRBD1 for D (5 bases). The CDR3 has 15 amino acids. Germline V gene lookup returns CDR1 MNHEY and CDR2 SMNVEV (reference sequence). Trimming took 0 bases from V and 5 from J, leaving 13 bases between them. The DNA of the CDR3 is TGTGCCAGCAGTTTATCGAAGGTAGGGGTAACTGAAGCTTTCTTT. Translating it yields CASSLSKVGVTEAFF.

The chain has TRBV7-9 and TRBJ1-2; no firm D call. Germline V CDR1 and CDR2: SEHNR, FQNEAQ (reference sequence). The CDR3 has 15 amino acids. V was pared by 0 bases and J by 3 bases, with 11 bases between. The chain's CDR3 is CASSLAAANYYGYTF. The CDR3, as DNA: TGTGCCAGCAGCTTAGCGGCGGCGAACTACTATGGCTACACCTTC.

J is TRBJ2-7 and V is TRBV6-2 or TRBV6-3; TRBD1 or TRBD2 may be the D gene (5 bases each). The CDR3 is 13 residues long. The V gene lost 2 bases and the J gene lost 4 bases, with 9 bases spanning the gap. Per the germline V gene, CDR1 is MNHEY and CDR2 is SVGEGT. CDR3 DNA: TGTGCCAGCAGTTACCGGGACGGGTACGAGCAGTACTTC. The encoded protein is CASSYRDGYEQYF.